This T cell receptor (beta chain) derives from a study of siplizumab effects on memory and regulatory T cells. Study observations and caveats: The average Treg-derived proportion among mappable alloreactive CD4+ clones was 65% to 75% with siplizumab versus 26.9% in controls. Siplizumab brought about a significant reduction in alloreactive sequences traceable to unstimulated CD4+ memory cells. In unstimulated cells, naive T cells appeared more diverse than memory T cells and seemed major alloresponse contributors.

Comment on this clone: Its antigen is unidentified.

Clones were sequenced by immunoSEQ multiplex PCR, and TCRdb holds only the in-frame ones, with some missing. This table holds 100,000 or so clones, 85% to 95% found once. Germline CDR1 reads LGHNA; CDR2 reads YSLEER. CDR3 length equals 16 residues. V was clipped by 4 bases and J by 0 bases, with 13 bases between them. This chain joins TRBV4-3 and TRBJ2-1, with D maybe TRBD2 (6 bases). This receptor was taken from a human donor in good health. The sequenced sample consisted of non-Treg CD4+ T cells sorted from blood. The CDR3 sequence: CASSPSDGSSYNEQFF. CDR3 DNA: TGCGCCAGCAGCCCCTCGGACGGGAGCTCCTACAATGAGCAGTTCTTC.